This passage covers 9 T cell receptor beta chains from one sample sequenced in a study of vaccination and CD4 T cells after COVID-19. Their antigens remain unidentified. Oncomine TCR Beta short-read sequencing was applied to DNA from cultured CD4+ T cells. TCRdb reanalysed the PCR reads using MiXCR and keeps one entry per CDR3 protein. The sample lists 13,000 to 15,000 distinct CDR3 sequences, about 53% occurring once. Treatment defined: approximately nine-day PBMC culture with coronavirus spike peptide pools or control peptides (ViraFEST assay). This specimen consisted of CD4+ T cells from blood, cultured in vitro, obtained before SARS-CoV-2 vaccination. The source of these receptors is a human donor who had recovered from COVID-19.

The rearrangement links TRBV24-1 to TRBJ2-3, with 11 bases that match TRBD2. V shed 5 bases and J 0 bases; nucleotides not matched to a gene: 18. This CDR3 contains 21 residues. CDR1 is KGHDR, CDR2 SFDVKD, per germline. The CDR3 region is CATSAGAHSGRAHWSTDTQYF. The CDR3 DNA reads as TGTGCCACCAGTGCGGGAGCTCATAGCGGGAGGGCCCACTGGAGCACAGATACGCAGTATTTT.

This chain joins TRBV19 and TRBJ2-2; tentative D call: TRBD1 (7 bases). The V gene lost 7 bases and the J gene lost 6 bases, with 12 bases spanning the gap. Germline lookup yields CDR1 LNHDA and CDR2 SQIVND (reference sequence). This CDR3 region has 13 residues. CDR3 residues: CASMQGEAGELFF. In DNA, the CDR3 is TGTGCCAGTATGCAGGGGGAGGCCGGGGAGCTGTTTTTT.

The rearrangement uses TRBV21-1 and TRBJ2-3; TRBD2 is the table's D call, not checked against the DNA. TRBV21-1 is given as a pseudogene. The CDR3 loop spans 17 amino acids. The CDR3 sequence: CASSKPELAEDTDTQYF. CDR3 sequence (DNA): TGTGCCAGCAGCAAACCCGAACTAGCGGAAGACACAGATACGCAGTATTTT.

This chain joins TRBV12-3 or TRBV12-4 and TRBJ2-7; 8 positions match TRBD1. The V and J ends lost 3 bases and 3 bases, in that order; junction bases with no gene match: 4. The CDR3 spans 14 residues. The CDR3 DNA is TGTGCCAGCAGTTTGGACAGGGTCAGCTACGAGCAGTACTTC. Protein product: CASSLDRVSYEQYF.

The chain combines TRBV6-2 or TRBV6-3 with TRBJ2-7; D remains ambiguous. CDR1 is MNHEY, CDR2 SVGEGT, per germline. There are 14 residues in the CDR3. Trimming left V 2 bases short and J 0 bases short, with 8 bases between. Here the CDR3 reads CASSYRATSYEQYF. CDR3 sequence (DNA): TGTGCCAGCAGTTACCGTGCCACCTCCTACGAGCAGTACTTC.

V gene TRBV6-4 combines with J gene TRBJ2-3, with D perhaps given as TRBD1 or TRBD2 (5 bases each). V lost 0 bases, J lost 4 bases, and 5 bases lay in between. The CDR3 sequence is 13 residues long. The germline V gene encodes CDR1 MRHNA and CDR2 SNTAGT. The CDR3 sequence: CASSDSGADTQYF. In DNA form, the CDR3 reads TGTGCCAGCAGTGACTCGGGGGCAGATACGCAGTATTTT.

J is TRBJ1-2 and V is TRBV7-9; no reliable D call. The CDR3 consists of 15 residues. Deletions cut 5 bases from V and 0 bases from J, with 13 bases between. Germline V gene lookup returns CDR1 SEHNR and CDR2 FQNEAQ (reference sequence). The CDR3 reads CASSPWEVPNYGYTF. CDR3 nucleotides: TGTGCCAGCAGCCCCTGGGAGGTCCCTAACTATGGCTACACCTTC.

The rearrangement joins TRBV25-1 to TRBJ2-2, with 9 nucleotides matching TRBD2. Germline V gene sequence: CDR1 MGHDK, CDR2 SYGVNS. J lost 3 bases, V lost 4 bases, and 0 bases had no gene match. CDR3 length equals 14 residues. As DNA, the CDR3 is TGTGCCAGCAGTGGGACTAGCGACACCGGGGAGCTGTTTTTT. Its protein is CASSGTSDTGELFF. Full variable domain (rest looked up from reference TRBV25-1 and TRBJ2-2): EADIYQTPRYLVIGTGKKITLECSQTMGHDKMYWYQQDPGMELHLIHYSYGVNSTEKGDLSSESTVSRIRTEHFPLTLESARPSHTSQYLCASSGTSDTGELFFGEGSRLTVL.

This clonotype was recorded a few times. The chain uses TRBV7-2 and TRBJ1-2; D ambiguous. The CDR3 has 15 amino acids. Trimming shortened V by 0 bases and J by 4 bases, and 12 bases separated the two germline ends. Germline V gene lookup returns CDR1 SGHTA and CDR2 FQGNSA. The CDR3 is CASSLAYREFYGYTF. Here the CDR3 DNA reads TGTGCCAGCAGCTTAGCGTATCGGGAATTCTATGGCTACACCTTC.